Listed below are T cell receptor beta chains from one sample, sequenced in a study of shared clonotypes between healthy human individuals. TCRdb's table, derived via immunoSEQ multiplex PCR, lists solely in-frame clones and lacks some. The table records a few hundred thousand clones, roughly 97% of them present only once. Sequencing was performed on naive CD4+ T cells sorted from blood. These receptor sequences come from a woman between 25 and 40 years old in good health. The CDR3 runs from the conserved cysteine through the conserved F or W.

>16|TRBJ2-5|TRBV11-2
CASGPIAGGAGETQYF
>15|TRBJ2-1|TRBV4-1
CASSQVGTKYNEQFF
>16|TRBJ2-1|TRBV5-4
CASSFPLARSYNEQFF
>15|TRBJ2-3|TRBV7-8
CASSLGGGLTDTQYF
>13|TRBJ2-5|TRBV21-1
CASNPGLQETQYF
>15|TRBJ2-2|TRBV5-1
CASSSGYGQGGELFF
>15|TRBJ2-3|TRBV7-9
CASSPRLIHTDTQYF
>18|TRBJ1-5|TRBV28
CASTPVPPHQYSNQPQHF
>16|TRBJ2-2|TRBV28
CASTRSGQNRAGELFF
>16|TRBJ1-5|TRBV12-1
CASMGKRPKENQPQHF
>16|TRBJ1-1|TRBV7-9
CASSVLGQGAPTEAFF
>16|TRBJ2-1|TRBV18
CASSPLGTSVNNEQFF
>15|TRBJ2-3|TRBV6-1
CASSEGGASTDTQYF
>17|TRBJ2-5|TRBV18
CASSPLRASGSQETQYF
>17|TRBJ2-1|TRBV7-8
CASSLGSPSGRYNEQFF
>11|TRBJ1-1|TRBV6-6
CASSPGTEAFF
>19|TRBJ1-4|TRBV28
CASRFKGKGAFSTNEKLFF
>15|TRBJ1-2|TRBV7-9
CASSLVSGAPGGYTF
>13|TRBJ1-1|TRBV5-1
CASSLVTLDEAFF
>13|TRBJ1-1|TRBV5-1
CASSFQSGPEAFF
>16|TRBJ2-3|TRBV18
CASSPRTRGDTDTQYF
>16|TRBJ2-1|TRBV7-7
CASSSTSGSSYNEQFF
>16|TRBJ2-1|TRBV11-2
CASIPPGLAGYNEQFF
>12|TRBJ2-1|TRBV7-9
CLGGEDYNEQFF
>15|TRBJ2-1|TRBV7-6
CASSPSIPTSGIEFF
>15|TRBJ2-1|TRBV7-2
CASSLLGVSYNEQFF
>15|TRBJ2-7|TRBV28
CASSFNSDGRGEQYF
>16|TRBJ2-3|TRBV15
CATSRGGTAVVDTQYF
>16|TRBJ1-2|TRBV5-1
CASSYRSGQKVYGYTF
>15|TRBJ1-3|TRBV30
CAWSRYRSSGNTIYF
>12|TRBJ1-2|TRBV2
CASSPGTNGYTF
>15|TRBJ2-7|TRBV27
CASSPASGRAGEQYF
>15|TRBJ2-1|TRBV19
CASSIRAGVFNEQFF
>13|TRBJ1-5|TRBV5-5
CASSLVGGQPQHF
>14|TRBJ2-5|TRBV7-6
CASSLDRGGETQYF
>14|TRBJ2-1|TRBV7-3
CASSLQREDHEQFF
>15|TRBJ1-2|TRBV29-1
CSVEDYKGSRDGYTF
>16|TRBJ2-2|TRBV2
CASSAPLAANTGELFF
>13|TRBJ1-3|TRBV5-1
CASSDRTGNTIYF
>15|TRBJ2-7|TRBV18
CASSPRGTGTYEQYF
>14|-|TRBV9
CASSVRDRGYEQYF
>14|TRBJ2-5|TRBV6-1
CASSVAGESETQYF
>16|TRBJ1-1|TRBV7-2
CASSLDNRGLSTEAFF
>17|TRBJ1-4|TRBV15
CATSRKTGGNLFEKLFF
>14|TRBJ1-1|TRBV6-5
CASSYARSDTEAFF
>13|TRBJ1-4|TRBV6-1
CASRGGVREKLFF
>17|TRBJ2-1|TRBV28
CASSSHEGLAVYNEQFF
>15|TRBJ1-3|TRBV4-2
CASSQAKTDGNTIYF
>17|TRBJ2-5|TRBV18
CASSPTEQGDGGETQYF
>13|TRBJ1-4|TRBV28
CASSPLAPGKLFF
>14|TRBJ2-5|TRBV12-2
CASRLAREGPAQYF
>14|TRBJ2-1|TRBV7-3
CASSPGPSYNEQFF
>15|TRBJ2-1|TRBV2
CASRAPRGGFDEQFF